In its sample, the clone carrying this TCR beta chain was seen once. Looked up from germline, CDR1 is MNHNS and CDR2 is SASEGT. This CDR3 is 17 amino acids long. The V end was cut by 3 bases, the J end by 0 bases, with 12 bases between. These data originate in a study of shared T cell receptors in the human thymus. Using immunoSEQ multiplex PCR, the repertoire was profiled, and TCRdb retains in-frame clones only, with some absent. The top ten clones hold roughly 0.0094% of a sample with some 640,000 clones, approximately 87% of them seen once. This sample was shared with a second study, whose subject was human thymus T cells. This second study says: Thymus pieces cut out during corrective heart surgery were the tissue that was used. Within thymic and blood repertoires, V and J gene usage appeared to be biased. Highly overlapping thymic repertoires in unrelated individuals were reported by related research.

The chain combines TRBV6-1 with TRBJ2-6, with a possible D match to TRBD1 (5 bases). The receptor comes from a boy under two years old with a congenital heart defect. Sequencing was performed on thymocytes. CDR3 DNA sequence: TGTGCCAGCAGTGATCAGGGTTGGTGCTCTGGGGCCAACGTCCTGACTTTC. It specifies CASSDQGWCSGANVLTF.